This T cell receptor (beta chain) was obtained from a study of cytomegalovirus exposure and HLA in healthy donors. Study as a whole: Of the donors genotyped, a few hundred in all, about 82% fell in the Caucasian-associated ancestry cluster.

Primers for the PCR totalled 60 Vbeta and 13 Jbeta. Using immunoSEQ multiplex PCR, the repertoire was profiled, and TCRdb retains in-frame clones only, with some absent. Found here are roughly 100,000 clones, approximately 73% of them singletons; the top ten hold 10%. A note on this clone: Its specificity is not known.

Findings and limits, study-wide: In vitro data verified three CMV-associated chains as specific for CMV antigens. A later analysis found most CMV-associated TCR beta chains apparently HLA-restricted.

This CDR3 contains 15 residues. Germline assignment: CDR1 MNHEY and CDR2 SMNVEV (reference sequence). V gave up 6 bases and J gave up 4 bases; unmatched junction bases: 8. The chain recombines TRBV27 with TRBJ1-5, with 8 bases aligning to TRBD1. The receptor was isolated from a woman under 30 in good health and CMV-seropositive. Sequencing was carried out using PBMCs. The CDR3 DNA is TGTGCCAGCAGAACCAGGGGGCTCACTAATCAGCCCCAGCATTTT. Translated, it gives CASRTRGLTNQPQHF.